This TCR beta chain appears in the sequencing data of a study of blood T cell repertoires in COVID-19. Produced via immunoSEQ multiplex PCR; TCRdb's table is partial and in-frame only. The table has about 330,000 clones, approximately 87% seen once. The CDR3 runs to 13 residues. Germline V gene lookup returns CDR1 LNHDA and CDR2 SQIVND (reference sequence). After removal of 6 bases from V and 10 bases from J, the junction contained 8 bases not matched to a gene. The chain employs TRBV19 and TRBJ2-1, with TRBD2 matching 8 bases. The receptor comes from a woman aged 50 to 65 with active or convalescent COVID-19. The sequencing input was peripheral blood. The CDR3 region is CASRWSGSGEQFF. CDR3 DNA: TGTGCCAGTAGGTGGAGCGGGAGTGGCGAGCAGTTCTTC.